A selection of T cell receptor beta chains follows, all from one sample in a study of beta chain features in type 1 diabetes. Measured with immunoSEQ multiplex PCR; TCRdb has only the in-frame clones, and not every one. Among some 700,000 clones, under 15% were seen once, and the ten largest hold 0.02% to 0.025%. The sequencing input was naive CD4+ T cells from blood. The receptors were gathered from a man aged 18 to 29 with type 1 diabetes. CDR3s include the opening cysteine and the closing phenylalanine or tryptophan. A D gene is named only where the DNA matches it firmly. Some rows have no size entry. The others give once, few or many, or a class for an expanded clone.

cdr3_nt: TGTGCCTGGAGTCCAGCTAGCGGCGGTGAGCAGTTCTTC
cdr3_aa: CAWSPASGGEQFF
d_call: TRBD2
v_call: TRBV30
cdr3_length: 13
j_call: TRBJ2-1
clone_size: -

cdr3_nt: TGTGCCAGCAGTGAATTGGGACAGGCAACCTACGAGCAGTACTTC
cdr3_aa: CASSELGQATYEQYF
d_call: TRBD1
v_call: TRBV2
cdr3_length: 15
j_call: TRBJ2-7
clone_size: few

cdr3_nt: TGTGCCACCCGACTAGCGGGGCTCTACGAGCAGTACTTC
cdr3_aa: CATRLAGLYEQYF
d_call: TRBD2
v_call: TRBV6-5
cdr3_length: 13
j_call: TRBJ2-7
clone_size: -

cdr3_nt: TGTGCCAGCAGCCAGGCAGGGGTCACTAATGAAAAACTGTTTTTT
cdr3_aa: CASSQAGVTNEKLFF
d_call: -
v_call: TRBV28
cdr3_length: 15
j_call: TRBJ1-4
clone_size: few

cdr3_nt: TGTGCCAGCACACCGGGGCTTGGTCTCGAGTACTTC
cdr3_aa: CASTPGLGLEYF
d_call: -
v_call: TRBV21-1
cdr3_length: 12
j_call: TRBJ2-5
clone_size: -

cdr3_nt: TGTGCCAGCGCCCCCTGGACAGGGGCCTACGAGCAGTACTTC
cdr3_aa: CASAPWTGAYEQYF
d_call: TRBD1
v_call: TRBV27
cdr3_length: 14
j_call: TRBJ2-7
clone_size: few

cdr3_nt: TGTGCCAGCAGCTTTACAGGATCTACAGATACGCAGTATTTT
cdr3_aa: CASSFTGSTDTQYF
d_call: -
v_call: TRBV5-4
cdr3_length: 14
j_call: TRBJ2-3
clone_size: -

cdr3_nt: TGTGCCAGCGTCAGACAGGGGCCCCAAGAGACCCAGTACTTC
cdr3_aa: CASVRQGPQETQYF
d_call: TRBD1
v_call: TRBV6-5
cdr3_length: 14
j_call: TRBJ2-5
clone_size: few

cdr3_nt: TGTGCCAGTAGCCTGGGGCAAGCGGGGGTTAACGAGCAGTACTTC
cdr3_aa: CASSLGQAGVNEQYF
d_call: TRBD2
v_call: TRBV19
cdr3_length: 15
j_call: TRBJ2-7
clone_size: few

cdr3_nt: TGTGCCAGCAGTTACGGGACAGGGGTCTCCTACGAGCAGTACTTC
cdr3_aa: CASSYGTGVSYEQYF
d_call: TRBD1
v_call: TRBV6-5
cdr3_length: 15
j_call: TRBJ2-7
clone_size: few

cdr3_nt: TGCAGCGTTGAAGGGCGGGGGCCTGACAATGAGCAGTTCTTC
cdr3_aa: CSVEGRGPDNEQFF
d_call: -
v_call: TRBV29-1
cdr3_length: 14
j_call: TRBJ2-1
clone_size: -

cdr3_nt: TGTGCTAGTGGGCCCGGACTAGTTCGGGAGACCCAGTACTTC
cdr3_aa: CASGPGLVRETQYF
d_call: TRBD2
v_call: TRBV12-5
cdr3_length: 14
j_call: TRBJ2-5
clone_size: -

cdr3_nt: TGCAGCGTTGAGGCAGGGTTGGCCCCCGATACGCAGTATTTT
cdr3_aa: CSVEAGLAPDTQYF
d_call: -
v_call: TRBV29-1
cdr3_length: 14
j_call: TRBJ2-3
clone_size: -

cdr3_nt: TGTGCCAGCACCTTGGGACTGCCAAACACCGGGGAGCTGTTTTTT
cdr3_aa: CASTLGLPNTGELFF
d_call: -
v_call: TRBV28
cdr3_length: 15
j_call: TRBJ2-2
clone_size: -

cdr3_nt: TGTGCCAGCAGAAGGGAGATGAACACTGAAGCTTTCTTT
cdr3_aa: CASRREMNTEAFF
d_call: -
v_call: TRBV2
cdr3_length: 13
j_call: TRBJ1-1
clone_size: few

cdr3_nt: TGTGCCATCAGTGGGGAGGGGATGGGCAATCAGCCCCAGCATTTT
cdr3_aa: CAISGEGMGNQPQHF
d_call: -
v_call: TRBV10-3
cdr3_length: 15
j_call: TRBJ1-5
clone_size: few

cdr3_nt: TGTGCCAGCACCTCAAGGGACTTTTTCAATGAGCAGTTCTTC
cdr3_aa: CASTSRDFFNEQFF
d_call: -
v_call: TRBV28
cdr3_length: 14
j_call: TRBJ2-1
clone_size: -

cdr3_nt: TGTGCCTGGAGTATAACGGGGCTAGCCCCTGAGCAGTTCTTC
cdr3_aa: CAWSITGLAPEQFF
d_call: -
v_call: TRBV30
cdr3_length: 14
j_call: TRBJ2-1
clone_size: -

cdr3_nt: TGCGCCAGCAGAGAGCGGGGGGGCCTGGAGACCCAGTACTTC
cdr3_aa: CASRERGGLETQYF
d_call: TRBD2
v_call: TRBV10-2
cdr3_length: 14
j_call: TRBJ2-5
clone_size: -

cdr3_nt: TGCGCCAGCAGCCACAGAACTTCCGGGGGGAACACTGAAGCTTTCTTT
cdr3_aa: CASSHRTSGGNTEAFF
d_call: -
v_call: TRBV4-1
cdr3_length: 16
j_call: TRBJ1-1
clone_size: -

cdr3_nt: TGTGCCAGCAGTTTGCCAGCGGATACGCAGTATTTT
cdr3_aa: CASSLPADTQYF
d_call: -
v_call: TRBV28
cdr3_length: 12
j_call: TRBJ2-3
clone_size: -

cdr3_nt: TGTGCCAGCGGATCTAGCGGGGGGCCCAGGGAGACCCAGTACTTC
cdr3_aa: CASGSSGGPRETQYF
d_call: TRBD2
v_call: TRBV25-1
cdr3_length: 15
j_call: TRBJ2-5
clone_size: few

cdr3_nt: TGTGCCAGCAGAAGCCTTTTGGGGAAAGAAAAACTGTTTTTT
cdr3_aa: CASRSLLGKEKLFF
d_call: -
v_call: TRBV13
cdr3_length: 14
j_call: TRBJ1-4
clone_size: -

cdr3_nt: TGCGCCAGCAGCTTGGCGGGGACAGCAACTAATGAAAAACTGTTTTTT
cdr3_aa: CASSLAGTATNEKLFF
d_call: TRBD1
v_call: TRBV5-1
cdr3_length: 16
j_call: TRBJ1-4
clone_size: few

cdr3_nt: TGTGCCAGTACCGATACGGCGGGTTTTCAGCCCCAGCATTTT
cdr3_aa: CASTDTAGFQPQHF
d_call: -
v_call: TRBV19
cdr3_length: 14
j_call: TRBJ1-5
clone_size: few

cdr3_nt: TGTGCCATCAGCCTGGGGGCAGGATCCGGGGAGCTGTTTTTT
cdr3_aa: CAISLGAGSGELFF
d_call: -
v_call: TRBV10-3
cdr3_length: 14
j_call: TRBJ2-2
clone_size: -

cdr3_nt: TGTGCCACCAACCGCGGGGAAGGAGGTCAGCCCCAGCATTTT
cdr3_aa: CATNRGEGGQPQHF
d_call: -
v_call: TRBV10-3
cdr3_length: 14
j_call: TRBJ1-5
clone_size: -

cdr3_nt: TGTGCCAGCAGCCAACCCGTAGGGGGGGGAATGAACACTGAAGCTTTCTTT
cdr3_aa: CASSQPVGGGMNTEAFF
d_call: -
v_call: TRBV4-2
cdr3_length: 17
j_call: TRBJ1-1
clone_size: few

cdr3_nt: TGTGCCAGCAGCCCAGGGACAGGGACCTACCAAGAGACCCAGTACTTC
cdr3_aa: CASSPGTGTYQETQYF
d_call: TRBD1
v_call: TRBV14
cdr3_length: 16
j_call: TRBJ2-5
clone_size: -

cdr3_nt: TGTGCCAGCAGTTACCCGGACAGGGGCCTGGATACGCAGTATTTT
cdr3_aa: CASSYPDRGLDTQYF
d_call: TRBD1
v_call: TRBV6-6
cdr3_length: 15
j_call: TRBJ2-3
clone_size: few

cdr3_nt: TGTGCCAGCTCGCAGGGACAGACGAACACCGGGGAGCTGTTTTTT
cdr3_aa: CASSQGQTNTGELFF
d_call: TRBD1
v_call: TRBV18
cdr3_length: 15
j_call: TRBJ2-2
clone_size: few

cdr3_nt: TGTGCCAGCTCACCAAGTCCCGGGGAAGGCTACACCTTC
cdr3_aa: CASSPSPGEGYTF
d_call: -
v_call: TRBV18
cdr3_length: 13
j_call: TRBJ1-2
clone_size: few

cdr3_nt: TGTGCCAGCAGTCTGGGCAGTGAGAACACCGGGGAGCTGTTTTTT
cdr3_aa: CASSLGSENTGELFF
d_call: -
v_call: TRBV28
cdr3_length: 15
j_call: TRBJ2-2
clone_size: few

cdr3_nt: TGTGCCAGCAGCTCGGTAGGGCCGGGGGCTTTCTTT
cdr3_aa: CASSSVGPGAFF
d_call: -
v_call: TRBV6-5
cdr3_length: 12
j_call: TRBJ1-1
clone_size: -

cdr3_nt: TGTGCCAGCAGCCTGCTGCAGGACGAGCAGTACTTC
cdr3_aa: CASSLLQDEQYF
d_call: -
v_call: TRBV5-4
cdr3_length: 12
j_call: TRBJ2-7
clone_size: few

cdr3_nt: TGCGCCAGCAGCCTCGGGTCCGACACAATGTATGGCTACACCTTC
cdr3_aa: CASSLGSDTMYGYTF
d_call: -
v_call: TRBV5-1
cdr3_length: 15
j_call: TRBJ1-2
clone_size: -

cdr3_nt: TGTGCCAGCAGCTTTGGTTCCTATGGCTACACCTTC
cdr3_aa: CASSFGSYGYTF
d_call: -
v_call: TRBV11-3
cdr3_length: 12
j_call: TRBJ1-2
clone_size: -

cdr3_nt: TGTGCCAGCAGCCCGTCTGCGGGGGAGATAAATGAGCAGTTCTTC
cdr3_aa: CASSPSAGEINEQFF
d_call: -
v_call: TRBV21-1
cdr3_length: 15
j_call: TRBJ2-1
clone_size: few

cdr3_nt: TGTGCCAGCAGCTTAGAGGTCATGGGCCTGAACACTGAAGCTTTCTTT
cdr3_aa: CASSLEVMGLNTEAFF
d_call: -
v_call: TRBV7-9
cdr3_length: 16
j_call: TRBJ1-1
clone_size: -